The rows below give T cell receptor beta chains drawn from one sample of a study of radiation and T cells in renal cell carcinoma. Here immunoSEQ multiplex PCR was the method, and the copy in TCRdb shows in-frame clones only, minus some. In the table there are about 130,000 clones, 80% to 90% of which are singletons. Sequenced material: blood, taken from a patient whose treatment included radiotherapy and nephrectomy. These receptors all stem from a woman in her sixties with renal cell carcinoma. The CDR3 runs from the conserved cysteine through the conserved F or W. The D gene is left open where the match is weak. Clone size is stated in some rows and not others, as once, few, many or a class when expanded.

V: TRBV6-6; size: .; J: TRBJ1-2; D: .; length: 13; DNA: TGTGCCAGCGGACTTAAAATTAACTATGGCTACACCTTC; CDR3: CASGLKINYGYTF
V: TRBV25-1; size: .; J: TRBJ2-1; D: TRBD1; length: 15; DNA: TGTGCCAGCAGTGAAGGGCCACAGGGGGTCAATGAGCAGTTCTTC; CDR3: CASSEGPQGVNEQFF
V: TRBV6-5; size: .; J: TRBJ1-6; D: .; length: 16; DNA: TGTGCCAGCAGTTACTCGAGTCGGGGTAGTAATTCACCCCTCCACTTT; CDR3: CASSYSSRGSNSPLHF
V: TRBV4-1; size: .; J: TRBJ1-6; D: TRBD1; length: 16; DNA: TGCGCCAGCAGCCAAGACGGGGGGACAGGGTCTTCACCCCTCCACTTT; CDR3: CASSQDGGTGSSPLHF
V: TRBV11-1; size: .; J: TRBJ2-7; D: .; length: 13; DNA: TGTGCCAGCACGGCCGAGGGATCCTACGAGCAGTACTTC; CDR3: CASTAEGSYEQYF
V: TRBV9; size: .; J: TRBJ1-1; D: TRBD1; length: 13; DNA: TGTGCCAGCAGCGAAGGGACAGGCATTGAAGCTTTCTTT; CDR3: CASSEGTGIEAFF
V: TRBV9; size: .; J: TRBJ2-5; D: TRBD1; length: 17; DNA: TGTGCCAGCAGCGCACCAGAGCAGGACAGGGCTCAAGGGACCCAGTACTTC; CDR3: CASSAPEQDRAQGTQYF
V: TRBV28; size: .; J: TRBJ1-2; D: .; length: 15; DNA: TGTGCCAGCAGTTTAAGTCGCGTGGGGAACTATGGCTACACCTTC; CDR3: CASSLSRVGNYGYTF
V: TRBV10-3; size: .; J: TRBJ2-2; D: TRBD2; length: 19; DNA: TGTGCCATCAGTGAGTGGAAGGGAGCGGGGGGACCAAACACCGGGGAGCTGTTTTTT; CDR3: CAISEWKGAGGPNTGELFF
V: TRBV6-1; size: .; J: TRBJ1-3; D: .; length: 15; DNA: TGTGCCAGCAGTGAAATCCGGGTCTCTGGAAACACCATATATTTT; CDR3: CASSEIRVSGNTIYF
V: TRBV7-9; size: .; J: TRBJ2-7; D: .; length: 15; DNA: TGTGCCAGCAGCTTAGAGGTCGGAACAGACTACGAGCAGTACTTC; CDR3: CASSLEVGTDYEQYF
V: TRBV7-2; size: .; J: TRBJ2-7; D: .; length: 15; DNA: TGTGCCAGCAGTTACAGGTACGGAGGAAACTACGAGCAGTACTTC; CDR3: CASSYRYGGNYEQYF
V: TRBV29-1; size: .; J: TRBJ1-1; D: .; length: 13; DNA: TGCAGCGTTGAAGTACCCCTAAGAGCTGAAGCTTTCTTT; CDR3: CSVEVPLRAEAFF
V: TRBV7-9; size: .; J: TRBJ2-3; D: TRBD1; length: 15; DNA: TGTGCCAGCAGCTTACGGGACAGGGGATCGGATACGCAGTATTTT; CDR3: CASSLRDRGSDTQYF
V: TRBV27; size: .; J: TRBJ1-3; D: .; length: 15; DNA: TGTGCCAGCAGTTTTGCGGGACCCTCTGGAAACACCATATATTTT; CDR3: CASSFAGPSGNTIYF
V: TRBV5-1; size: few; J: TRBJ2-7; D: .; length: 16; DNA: TGCGCCAGCAGCTTGGCCAGCGGACTAACGAACTACGAGCAGTACTTC; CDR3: CASSLASGLTNYEQYF